This section outlines one TCR beta chain sequence together with its context. Its antigen is unidentified. CDR1 is LNHNV, CDR2 YYDKDF, per germline (reference sequence). Germline trimming cut 5 bases from V and 0 bases from J; bases unmatched to any gene: 7. CDR3 length equals 16 residues. Produced via immunoSEQ multiplex PCR; TCRdb's table is partial and in-frame only. The sample lists around 89,000 clones, about nine tenths occurring once. The data were obtained in a study of graft-versus-host responses after intestinal transplantation. Study-wide background: Recipients uniformly received anti-thymocyte globulin induction, followed by tacrolimus and steroids for three to four years.

Findings of the study overall: Some GvH clones appeared in ileal mucosa or blood before recipient bone marrow.

The origin of this receptor is a human donor who was the organ donor for an intestinal transplant. The chain has TRBV15 and TRBJ1-3, with 7 bases matching TRBD1. Specimen: unstimulated CD8+ T cells sorted from spleen or lymph node cells, collected before transplant. Written as DNA, the CDR3 is TGTGCCACCAGCCGGACAGGTCTATTCTCTGGAAACACCATATATTTT. Translating gives CATSRTGLFSGNTIYF.